The 13 T cell receptor beta chains given below trace back to one sample, sequenced in a study of blood T cell repertoires in COVID-19. The table came from immunoSEQ multiplex PCR; TCRdb's copy has only in-frame clones and leaves some out. Among over 200,000 clones, over 75% were seen once, and the ten largest hold around 5.7%. The sample comprised peripheral blood. The receptors derive from a man aged 80 or over with acute or convalescent COVID-19.

V is TRBV28 and J is TRBJ2-1, with D maybe TRBD1 (6 bases). Germline CDR1 is MDHEN and CDR2 is SYDVKM. The CDR3 extends over 15 amino acids. Trimming pared 2 bases from V and 7 bases from J, leaving 15 bases between. CDR3 amino acids: CASSLGGGLRNEQFF. As DNA, the CDR3 is TGTGCCAGCAGTTTAGGGGGCGGTCTGCGGAATGAGCAGTTCTTC.

There are a few counts of this clone. The rearrangement links TRBV2 to TRBJ2-7; weak D call: TRBD2 (6 bases). Germline V lookup: CDR1 SNHLY, CDR2 FYNNEI. Trimming took 5 bases from V and 0 from J, leaving 14 bases between them. The CDR3 loop spans 15 amino acids. The CDR3 nucleotides read TGTGCCAGCAGTTCCGGGACTCGGCGCTCCTACGAGCAGTACGTC. Amino acids: CASSSGTRRSYEQYV.

The V gene is TRBV28, the J gene TRBJ1-4; 7 positions match TRBD1. CDR1 is MDHEN and CDR2 is SYDVKM in the germline V gene. Trimming cost V 5 bases and J 8 bases; bases outside gene matches: 14. The CDR3 sequence is 16 residues long. The CDR3 here is CASSPPTTGWREKLFF. DNA for the CDR3: TGTGCCAGCAGTCCCCCTACGACAGGGTGGAGGGAAAAACTGTTTTTT.

This sequence joins TRBV7-9 and TRBJ2-5; perhaps TRBD2 as D (6 bases). V shed 8 bases and J shed 1 base, with 17 bases lying between them. Looked up from germline, CDR1 is SEHNR and CDR2 is FQNEAQ (reference sequence). CDR3 size: 15 residues. CDR3 coding DNA: TGTGCCAGCGCCGTGCGCCGGAGGGGCCAAGAGACCCAGTACTTC. This gives the protein CASAVRRRGQETQYF.

The CDR3 loop reads CASSQAPGTTTTQYF. CDR3 bases: TGCGCCAGCAGCCAGGCTCCCGGGACTACGACTACGCAGTATTTT. This rearrangement joins TRBV4-1 to TRBJ2-3; 7 nucleotides match TRBD2. Germline V gene sequence: CDR1 MGHRA, CDR2 YSYEKL. V lost 3 bases and J lost 8; bases outside the gene matches: 11. The CDR3 is 15 residues long.

V is TRBV29-1 and J is TRBJ2-7; 7 bases map to TRBD1. The CDR3 is made up of 14 amino acids. Unmatched junction bases numbered 9, after V lost 5 bases and J lost 2 bases. In germline, CDR1 is SQVTM, CDR2 ANQGSEA. CDR3 amino acids: CSVTDRLAPYEQYF. CDR3 nucleotides: TGCAGCGTTACGGACAGGCTCGCACCCTACGAGCAGTACTTC.

The V and J genes are TRBV15 and TRBJ2-1, with D perhaps matching TRBD1 (6 bases). V was trimmed by 8 bases and J by 7 bases, leaving 18 bases between them. The germline V gene encodes CDR1 LNHNV and CDR2 YYDKDF (reference sequence). This CDR3 region has 14 residues. The DNA for the CDR3 is TGTGCCACCGGACGGGACACTATCCCGAATGAGCAGTTCTTC. Protein product: CATGRDTIPNEQFF. Looking up the rest from reference TRBV15 and TRBJ2-1 gives the full variable domain: DAMVIQNPRYQVTQFGKPVTLSCSQTLNHNVMYWYQQKSSQAPKLLFHYYDKDFNNEADTPDNFQSRRPNTSFCFLDIRSPGLGDTAMYLCATGRDTIPNEQFFGPGTRLTVL.

The chain uses TRBV3-1 (or the pseudogene TRBV3-2) and TRBJ2-7, with TRBD2 matching 7 bases. CDR1 is LGHDT and CDR2 is YNNKEL in the germline V gene (reference sequence). The CDR3 is 18 amino acids. Germline trimming cut 2 bases from V and 6 bases from J; bases unmatched to any gene: 19. CDR3 sequence: CASSQKGPTAGVVAEQYV. CDR3 sequence (DNA): TGTGCCAGCAGCCAAAAGGGCCCCACTGCGGGAGTGGTTGCCGAGCAGTACGTC.

The gene calls are TRBV30 and TRBJ1-4; TRBD1 might be the D (5 bases). The CDR3 has 15 amino acids. Germline loops: CDR1 GTSNPN, CDR2 SVGIG (reference sequence). V was trimmed by 4 bases and J by 3 bases, leaving 15 bases between them. The CDR3 region is CAWMDTFSPNEKLFF. CDR3 sequence (DNA): TGTGCCTGGATGGACACCTTTTCTCCTAATGAAAAACTGTTTTTT.

V and J are TRBV7-9 and TRBJ2-7, with 9 bases that match TRBD2. The junction had 6 bases not matched to a gene; V was cut back by 5 bases and J by 4 bases. The CDR3 has 14 amino acids. Germline CDR1 and CDR2: SEHNR and FQNEAQ (reference sequence). This chain's CDR3 is CASSLSGSVYEQYV. CDR3 in DNA: TGTGCCAGCAGCCTTAGCGGGAGTGTATACGAGCAGTACGTC.

The gene calls are TRBV3-1 (or the pseudogene TRBV3-2) and TRBJ2-7; D remains unclear. Trimming took 2 bases from V and 0 from J, leaving 5 bases between them. Looked up from germline, CDR1 is LGHDT and CDR2 is YNNKEL (reference sequence). This CDR3 spans 13 amino acids. Written as DNA, the CDR3 is TGTGCCAGCAGCCAACTCCTCTCCTACGAGCAGTACTTC. This codes for CASSQLLSYEQYF.

This clone was observed a single time. This rearrangement joins TRBV12-3 or TRBV12-4 to TRBJ2-2; no definite D call. The CDR3 is 13 residues long. Trimming left V 8 bases short and J 1 base short, with 8 bases between. This chain's CDR3 is CASGDQNTGELFF. The CDR3 region has the DNA TGTGCCAGCGGAGACCAGAACACCGGGGAGCTGTTTTTT.

The V call is TRBV28, the J call TRBJ2-7; no definite D call. Between the trimmed V and J ends, which lost 5 bases and 4 bases, there was a span of 6 bases. Germline V gene sequence: CDR1 MDHEN, CDR2 SYDVKM. The CDR3 consists of 11 residues. CDR3: CASSLVYEQYF. CDR3 sequence (DNA): TGTGCCAGCAGTCTAGTGTACGAGCAGTACTTC.